This T cell receptor (beta chain) was obtained from a study of OX40 agonist ivuxolimab in advanced cancers. Study information: Patients in the trial were receiving intravenous ivuxolimab every 2 weeks, at doses of 0.01 to 10 mg/kg. The study, taken as a whole, reports: Dosing at 0.1 to 3.0 mg/kg was accompanied by clonal expansion of CD4+ and CD8+ blood T cells by week 6.

Details on this clone: Its antigen is unknown.

V was pared by 4 bases and J by 3 bases, with 0 bases of the junction left unmatched. The CDR3 runs to 14 residues. Looked up from germline, CDR1 is SNHLY and CDR2 is FYNNEI. The assay was immunoSEQ multiplex PCR, and TCRdb's table has in-frame clones only and misses some. The top ten hold roughly 0.76% of the sample, which has 70,000 to 95,000 clones, about four fifths seen once. This sequence joins TRBV2 and TRBJ2-1, with 10 bases aligning to TRBD2. This receptor was identified in an adult with an advanced solid tumor such as melanoma, head and neck, liver or kidney cancer. The sample consisted of CD4+ or CD8+ T cells sorted from blood, taken in a trial of the OX40 agonist ivuxolimab. CDR3 residues: CASSGTSGYNEQFF. CDR3 bases: TGTGCCAGCAGTGGGACTAGCGGCTACAATGAGCAGTTCTTC. Full variable domain (rest looked up from reference TRBV2 and TRBJ2-1): EPEVTQTPSHQVTQMGQEVILRCVPISNHLYFYWYRQILGQKVEFLVSFYNNEISEKSEIFDDQFSVERPDGSNFTLKIRSTKLEDSAMYFCASSGTSGYNEQFFGPGTRLTVL.